The 16 T cell receptor beta chains below were found in one sample sequenced in a study of OX40 agonist ivuxolimab in advanced cancers. Measured with immunoSEQ multiplex PCR; TCRdb has only the in-frame clones, and not every one. Seen here are 85,000 to 100,000 clones, more than 80% observed once, and the top ten hold 0.2% to 0.25%. Here the sequenced sample was CD4+ or CD8+ T cells sorted from blood, taken in a trial of the OX40 agonist ivuxolimab. Source of these receptors: an adult with an advanced solid tumor such as melanoma, head and neck, liver or kidney cancer.

The chain couples TRBV18 to TRBJ1-5, with D possibly TRBD1 on 5 matching bases. Trimming shortened V by 3 bases and J by 5 bases, and 8 bases separated the two germline ends. The CDR3 runs 13 residues. Germline CDR1 KGHSH, CDR2 LQKENI. The CDR3 sequence: CASSPGRDQPQHF. Written as DNA, the CDR3 is TGTGCCAGCTCACCGGGGCGAGATCAGCCCCAGCATTTT.

In its sample, this clone was seen once. The chain links TRBV2 to TRBJ2-7; possibly TRBD2 for D (5 bases). The length of the CDR3 is 15 residues. Germline values: CDR1 SNHLY, CDR2 FYNNEI. V shed 3 bases and J shed 3 bases, with 15 bases lying between them. CDR3 DNA: TGTGCCAGCAGTGAGGGAAGCGGAGACCTCTACGAGCAGTACTTC. Amino acids: CASSEGSGDLYEQYF. The whole variable domain, filled in from reference TRBV2 and TRBJ2-7, reads EPEVTQTPSHQVTQMGQEVILRCVPISNHLYFYWYRQILGQKVEFLVSFYNNEISEKSEIFDDQFSVERPDGSNFTLKIRSTKLEDSAMYFCASSEGSGDLYEQYFGPGTRLTVT.

V and J are TRBV10-3 and TRBJ2-7; the D gene is possibly TRBD1 (6 bases). This CDR3 comprises 15 residues. Trimming left V 5 bases short and J 3 bases short, with 17 bases between. CDR1 is ENHRY, CDR2 SYGVKD, per germline. CDR3: CAISKTSGTNYEQYV. As DNA, the CDR3 is TGTGCCATCAGTAAAACATCCGGGACAAACTACGAGCAGTACGTC.

The chain employs TRBV25-1 and TRBJ1-6; 7 positions match TRBD1. This CDR3 is built from 14 residues. The germline V gene encodes CDR1 MGHDK and CDR2 SYGVNS. V was clipped by 5 bases and J by 8 bases; unmatched bases: 6. The CDR3, as DNA: TGTGCCAGCAGTCAGACAGGGCGGGATTCACCCCTCCACTTT. Translation: CASSQTGRDSPLHF.

The V and J genes are TRBV6-6 and TRBJ1-5, with D maybe TRBD1 (6 bases). Germline assignment: CDR1 MNHNY and CDR2 SVGAGI (reference sequence). V was clipped by 3 bases and J by 3 bases, with 12 bases between them. The CDR3 is made up of 15 amino acids. The CDR3 sequence is CASSYLRTDNQPQHF. The CDR3 region has the DNA TGTGCCAGCAGTTATTTGAGGACAGACAATCAGCCCCAGCATTTT.

In nucleotides, the CDR3 is TGTGCCAGCAGACCGACAGGACCCTATGGCTACACCTTC. It codes for CASRPTGPYGYTF. This chain uses TRBV6-5 with TRBJ1-2; tentatively, D is TRBD1 (6 bases). This CDR3 spans 13 amino acids. The germline gives CDR1 MNHEY, CDR2 SVGAGI. The V gene lost 6 bases and the J gene lost 4 bases, with 12 bases spanning the gap.

The rearrangement joins TRBV7-8 to TRBJ1-3; D uncertain. In germline, CDR1 is SGHVS, CDR2 FQNEAQ. V lost 5 bases, J lost 7 bases, and 9 bases lay in between. The CDR3 contains 12 residues. The CDR3 nucleotides are TGTGCCAGCAGCCTCGGGAAGAACACCATATATTTT. It encodes CASSLGKNTIYF.

This clone was seen a handful of times. The chain is built from TRBV5-4 and TRBJ2-3, with D possibly being TRBD1 (6 bases). CDR1 SGHNT and CDR2 YYREEE come from the germline V gene (reference sequence). V lost 3 bases and J 6 bases, leaving 11 bases between the germline ends. This CDR3 spans 13 amino acids. The CDR3 DNA sequence: TGTGCCAGCAGCTCGATGGGGGCGGATACGCAGTATTTT. Residues: CASSSMGADTQYF.

This rearrangement joins TRBV15 to TRBJ2-7; 9 nucleotides line up with TRBD1. The CDR3 consists of 15 residues. From germline, CDR1 is LNHNV and CDR2 YYDKDF (reference sequence). Trimming removed 1 base from V and 2 bases from J; junction bases left unmatched: 3. The CDR3 DNA sequence: TGTGCCACCAGCAGAGCCGGGACAGGGCCCTACGAGCAGTACTTC. It specifies CATSRAGTGPYEQYF.

This clone appeared a single time. The chain uses TRBV6-5 and TRBJ1-1, with D tentatively TRBD1 (6 bases). Trimming left V 0 bases short and J 1 base short, with 6 bases between. The CDR3 contains 14 residues. From germline, CDR1 is MNHEY and CDR2 SVGAGI. Here the CDR3 DNA reads TGTGCCAGCAGTTACTCAGGGGGGAACACTGAAGCTTTCTTT. Translation: CASSYSGGNTEAFF.

The gene calls are TRBV5-4 and TRBJ1-1; D is ambiguous. Germline V gene sequence: CDR1 SGHNT, CDR2 YYREEE (reference sequence). The CDR3 runs 14 residues. The V end lost 5 bases, the J end lost 1 base, and 12 bases lay between the germline ends. The CDR3, as DNA: TGTGCCAGCAGTTACGGACGGCAGAACACTGAAGCTTTCTTT. It specifies CASSYGRQNTEAFF.

This chain joins TRBV28 and TRBJ2-1; TRBD2 might be the D (5 bases). Germline V CDR1 and CDR2: MDHEN, SYDVKM. The CDR3 spans 19 residues. V lost 6 bases to trimming and J lost 2 bases, with 26 bases between them. The CDR3 DNA sequence: TGTGCCAGCAGCCCAACTCCACACAATACTAGGAATACCTACAATGAGCAGTTCTTC. Translation: CASSPTPHNTRNTYNEQFF.

This clone was observed a few times. This chain links TRBV30 with TRBJ2-6; 10 bases match TRBD1. Germline assignment: CDR1 GTSNPN and CDR2 SVGIG (reference sequence). The J segment lost 4 bases and the V segment lost 5 bases, leaving 11 bases of the junction unmatched. The CDR3 runs to 17 residues. The CDR3 region is CAWFRDRGSRGANVLTF. The CDR3 DNA reads as TGTGCCTGGTTCCGGGACAGGGGCTCGCGAGGGGCCAACGTCCTGACTTTC.

The chain is built from TRBV27 and TRBJ2-7, with 8 nucleotides matching TRBD1. This CDR3 region has 13 residues. CDR1 MNHEY and CDR2 SMNVEV come from the germline V gene (reference sequence). With V trimmed by 5 bases and J by 5 bases, 5 bases remained unmatched. CDR3 region: CASSAMDRDEQYF. The CDR3, as DNA: TGTGCCAGCAGTGCAATGGACAGGGACGAGCAGTACTTC.

The V call is TRBV5-1, the J call TRBJ2-5; tentative D call: TRBD1 (5 bases). Germline-derived CDR1 and CDR2 are SGHRS and YFSETQ. CDR3 length: 14 amino acids. V lost 1 base and J lost 2, with 9 bases in between. The CDR3: CASSLRQPQETQYF. CDR3 DNA: TGCGCCAGCAGCTTGCGACAGCCGCAAGAGACCCAGTACTTC.

This clone was seen only a few times. CDR3 residues: CASIQDRGNTEAFF. The CDR3 region has the DNA TGTGCCAGCATCCAGGACAGGGGGAACACTGAAGCTTTCTTT. V gene TRBV2 combines with J gene TRBJ1-1; 9 bases are a match to TRBD1. CDR1 is SNHLY and CDR2 is FYNNEI in the germline V gene. There are 14 residues in the CDR3. Trimming at V came to 7 bases and at J to 1 base, leaving 4 bases not matched to a gene.